The T cell receptor (beta chain) under discussion was sequenced for a study of T cells in Graves' hyperthyroidism and ophthalmopathy (dated 2019 in TCRdb). About the investigation overall: Peripheral blood was collected at initial diagnosis, before any treatment. To identify TCR V-J signatures that set the groups apart, the researchers used a discovery cohort of roughly 100 patients, made up of around 40 with Graves' ophthalmopathy and 57 with stable Graves' hyperthyroidism. Prospective prediction of ophthalmopathy was tested in an independent validation cohort of 18 to 20 hyperthyroidism patients and around 16 patients who later progressed to ophthalmopathy. The approximately 100 discovery patients were randomly divided into training and test sets at a 7:3 ratio. Thyroid tissue and blood T-cell repertoires from several Graves' hyperthyroidism patients were also compared in the study. Following sampling, methimazole starting at 30 mg daily was given to hyperthyroidism patients, and high-dose intravenous methylprednisolone was given to ophthalmopathy patients. The paper describes TCR Vbeta CDR3 sequencing of some 130 peripheral blood samples, made up of around 41 ophthalmopathy patients, around 78 hyperthyroidism patients and 17 progressor patients.

Study-wide findings and limitations: Blood samples also contained most of the expanded thyroid clonotypes (frequency above 0.001), which suggests that blood repertoires may reflect thyroid immune responses. During validation, the model predicted progression to ophthalmopathy a median of roughly six months ahead of onset, with more than 55% sensitivity and less than 85% specificity. In cross-validation, a model built on a 13 V-J signature told ophthalmopathy apart from stable hyperthyroidism with under 90% sensitivity and approximately 81% specificity, and in testing the same model reached 80%/75%. No statistical method was used to set the sample size in advance, and investigators knew the group allocation.

Moderately to severely active disease, a Clinical Activity Score of at least 3, a NOSPECS grade of at least 4, and a duration under 3 months were present in ophthalmopathy patients. The study excluded patients with uncontrolled infections, other autoimmune diseases, pregnancy or lactation. Diagnoses were established on the basis of clinical symptoms, serum thyroxine and TRAb, thyroid ultrasound, and orbital computed tomography. PBMCs were separated from around 9.1 ml of fresh peripheral blood using Ficoll-Paque density gradient centrifugation. Trizol reagent was used to extract total RNA, and RNA quality was then checked on an Agilent 2100 Bioanalyzer. CDR3 length: 15 amino acids, cysteine to phenylalanine. CDR3 DNA only is kept here, 45 bases in frame from base 1. According to the germline V gene, CDR1 reads MGHRA and CDR2 reads YSYEKL. V is cut by 3 bases and J by 7 bases, and the space between the germline ends is 16 bases.

TCR beta CDR3 regions were amplified from RNA transcripts. For the first round of RT-PCR on the TCR CDR3, the HTBI primer set was used together with the Qiagen OneStep RT-PCR kit. The libraries were constructed in a second round of multiplex PCR and then size-selected and purified. Libraries were sequenced paired-end with 100 bp reads on an Illumina HiSeq2000. As for the original processing: SOAPnuke was used to process the raw data, with reads discarded if the reads contained adapters or uncalled bases, had a mean Phred below 15, or lacked an exact constant-primer or identifier match. High-quality paired reads were merged using COPE v1.2.5, and each unique nucleotide sequence was defined as a clonotype. Clonotypes were aligned to IMGT TRBV, TRBD and TRBJ reference segments using MiTCR v1.1. The analysis was restricted to V-J combinations with a frequency above 0.0001, which together covered 99.2% of the repertoires. The TCS score was defined as the ratio of F50 (clonal expansion) to E x V (chaos), calculated using BLOSUM62-based TCRdist between CDR3 peptides within each V-J. Welch's t-statistics and random forest reduced fewer than 550 V-J features to 13, which were used in a naive Bayes classifier (R e1071). The public sequencing data were trimmed at Q25 with fastp and processed into clonotypes with MiXCR by TCRdb, which kept only in-frame beta chains. All rows with the same CDR3 protein become a single entry with the most common DNA and genes. In this record, the V and J calls reflect TCRdb's handling and not the investigators' own analysis. Here the sample has roughly 550,000 distinct CDR3 sequences; around 15% occur a single time. The ten largest clones represent about 29% of the sample.

This clonotype was seen a single time. Its antigen remains unidentified. No base quality information exists; no much larger clone differs at one position. One read alone is a weak basis. Recombination joined TRBV4-1 with TRBJ2-1; perhaps TRBD2 is the D gene, with 6 bases matching. The receptor's source is a woman in her twenties or thirties with Graves' ophthalmopathy. The source material was blood. The CDR3: CASSHHLGAGNEQFF. The DNA sequence reads TGCGCCAGCAGCCATCACCTCGGGGCGGGGAATGAGCAGTTCTTC.